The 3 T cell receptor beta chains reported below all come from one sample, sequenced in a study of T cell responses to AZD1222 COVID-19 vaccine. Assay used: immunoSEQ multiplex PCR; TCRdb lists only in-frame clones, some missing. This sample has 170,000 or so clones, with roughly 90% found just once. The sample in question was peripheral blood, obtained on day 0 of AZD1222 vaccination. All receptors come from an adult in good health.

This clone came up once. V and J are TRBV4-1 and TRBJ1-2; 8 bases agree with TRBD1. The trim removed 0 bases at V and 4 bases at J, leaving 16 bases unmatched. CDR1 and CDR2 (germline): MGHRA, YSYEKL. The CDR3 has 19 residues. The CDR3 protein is CASSQEAGPGGAPGYGYTF. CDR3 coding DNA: TGCGCCAGCAGCCAAGAGGCCGGCCCAGGGGGCGCCCCGGGCTATGGCTACACCTTC.

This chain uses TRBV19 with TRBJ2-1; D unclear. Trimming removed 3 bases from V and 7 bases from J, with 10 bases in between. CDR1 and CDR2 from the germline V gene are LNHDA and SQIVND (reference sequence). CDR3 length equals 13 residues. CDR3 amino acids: CASSISFSNEQFF. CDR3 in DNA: TGTGCCAGTAGTATCTCCTTTTCTAATGAGCAGTTCTTC.

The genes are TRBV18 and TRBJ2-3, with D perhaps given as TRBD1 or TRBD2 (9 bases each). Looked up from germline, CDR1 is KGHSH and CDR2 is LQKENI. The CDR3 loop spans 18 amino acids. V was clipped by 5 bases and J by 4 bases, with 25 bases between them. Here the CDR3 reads CASSRGTGRLAASDTQYF. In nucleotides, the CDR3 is TGTGCCAGCTCAAGAGGGACAGGGCGACTAGCGGCATCAGATACGCAGTATTTT.